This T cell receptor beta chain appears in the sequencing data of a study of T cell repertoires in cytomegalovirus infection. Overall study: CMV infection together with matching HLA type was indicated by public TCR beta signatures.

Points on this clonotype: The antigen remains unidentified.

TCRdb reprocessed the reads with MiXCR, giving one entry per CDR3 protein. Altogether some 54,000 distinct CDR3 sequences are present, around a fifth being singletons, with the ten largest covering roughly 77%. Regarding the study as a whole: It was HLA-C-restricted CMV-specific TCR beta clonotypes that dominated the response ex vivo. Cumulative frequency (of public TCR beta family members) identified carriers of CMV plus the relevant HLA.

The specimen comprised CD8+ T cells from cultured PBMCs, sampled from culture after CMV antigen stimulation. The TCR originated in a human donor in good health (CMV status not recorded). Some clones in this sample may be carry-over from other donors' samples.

The CDR3 nucleotides read TGTGCCAGCAGTTTGCCAGGGCACACTGAAGCTTTCTTT. This gives the protein CASSLPGHTEAFF. The V call is TRBV5-6, the J call TRBJ1-1; weak D call: TRBD1 (5 bases). CDR3 size: 13 residues. V gave up 5 bases and J gave up 3 bases, with 11 bases separating them. From germline, CDR1 is SGHDT and CDR2 YYEEEE.